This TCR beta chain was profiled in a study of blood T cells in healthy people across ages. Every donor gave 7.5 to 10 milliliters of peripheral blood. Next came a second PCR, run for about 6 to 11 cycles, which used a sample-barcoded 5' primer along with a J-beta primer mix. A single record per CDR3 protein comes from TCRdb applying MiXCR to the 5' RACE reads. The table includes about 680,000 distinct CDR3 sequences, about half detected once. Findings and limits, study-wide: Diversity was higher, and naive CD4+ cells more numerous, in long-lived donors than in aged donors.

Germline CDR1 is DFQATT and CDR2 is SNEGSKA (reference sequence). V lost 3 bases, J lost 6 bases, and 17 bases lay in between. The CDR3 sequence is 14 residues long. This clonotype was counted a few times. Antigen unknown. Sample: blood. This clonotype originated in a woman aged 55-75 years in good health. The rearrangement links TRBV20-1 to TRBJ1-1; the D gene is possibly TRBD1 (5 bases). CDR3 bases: TGCAGTGCTAGGGGGGAGTCACAGCTCCCTGAAGCTTTCTTT. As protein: CSARGESQLPEAFF.